Shown below are 15 T cell receptor beta chains from a single sample sequenced in a study of identical twins. Each CDR3 protein is one row after TCRdb ran MiXCR on the 5' RACE reads. This table holds around 650,000 distinct CDR3 sequences, just over 7% found once. These records were also assigned to another study, of yellow fever vaccine responses in identical twins.

The sample consisted of PBMCs. The origin of the receptors is a woman aged 18-29 years in good health.

This clonotype occurred a few times. The chain is built from TRBV6-5 and TRBJ1-1; no definite D call. The CDR3 runs 15 residues. Germline assignment: CDR1 MNHEY and CDR2 SVGAGI. Trimming pared 2 bases from V and 5 bases from J, leaving 15 bases between. The DNA for the CDR3 is TGTGCCAGCAGTTACGACGTGGGTGGGGAAACTGAAGCTTTCTTT. Translated: CASSYDVGGETEAFF.

The CDR3 is CASSLKGQGRSNYGYTF. The DNA for the CDR3 is TGCGCCAGCAGCTTGAAGGGACAGGGGCGGTCTAACTATGGCTACACCTTC. The J gene is TRBJ1-2, the V gene TRBV5-1; 10 bases are a match to TRBD1. V trimming: 1 base; J trimming: 0 bases; junction bases outside the gene matches: 6. This CDR3 contains 17 residues. The V gene's germline CDR1 is SGHRS and CDR2 YFSETQ.

This clonotype was picked up many times. The rearrangement links TRBV12-3 or TRBV12-4 to TRBJ1-6; D not resolved. The germline V and J ends were trimmed by 5 bases and 6 bases, with 11 bases remaining between them. This CDR3 has 14 residues. In nucleotides, the CDR3 is TGTGCCAGCAGTCTTCTTGAGGGTAATTCACCCCTCCACTTT. It specifies CASSLLEGNSPLHF.

The rearrangement links TRBV15 to TRBJ1-1; the D is unclear. Trimming removed 6 bases at V and 1 base at J, with 12 bases between. From germline, CDR1 is LNHNV and CDR2 YYDKDF (reference sequence). The CDR3 is 14 amino acids. CDR3 protein: CATRADISNTEAFF. The CDR3 region has the DNA TGTGCCACCAGGGCCGACATATCGAACACTGAAGCTTTCTTT.

This clonotype was seen a few times. The V and J genes are TRBV5-1 and TRBJ2-1; TRBD2 aligns across 9 bases. Germline V gene sequence: CDR1 SGHRS, CDR2 YFSETQ. V was pared by 4 bases and J by 6 bases, with 8 bases of the junction left unmatched. CDR3 length: 15 residues. CDR3 protein: CASSPGLARINEQFF. CDR3 bases: TGCGCCAGCAGCCCCGGACTAGCGCGGATCAATGAGCAGTTCTTC. The full variable domain, in which reference TRBV5-1 and TRBJ2-1 provide the parts outside the CDR3, is KAGVTQTPRYLIKTRGQQVTLSCSPISGHRSVSWYQQTPGQGLQFLFEYFSETQRNKGNFPGRFSGRQFSNSRSEMNVSTLELGDSALYLCASSPGLARINEQFFGPGTRLTVL.

Concerning this clonotype itself: Without the conserved terminal phenylalanine or tryptophan, this CDR3 likely stems from a read error. The DNA is omitted, as the CDR3 cannot be located on it reliably, and the CDR3 follows TCRdb's listing. This rearrangement joins TRBV5-5 to TRBJ2-1; the table's D call, TRBD2, has no DNA check behind it. From germline, CDR1 is SGHKS and CDR2 YYEKEE (reference sequence). The CDR3 spans 13 amino acids, including both terminal residues. CDR3: CASSLVASGALGL.

Only a few counts were recorded for this clonotype. The chain combines TRBV12-3 or TRBV12-4 with TRBJ2-1; D uncertain. The CDR3 is 12 residues long. V lost 5 bases to trimming and J lost 5 bases, with 7 bases between them. The CDR3 loop reads CASSRHNNEQFF. The CDR3 DNA is TGTGCCAGCAGTCGTCATAACAATGAGCAGTTCTTC.

This clonotype was counted at least ten times. This chain connects TRBV2 to TRBJ2-3; TRBD1 is a possible D gene (7 bases). Germline V CDR1 and CDR2: SNHLY, FYNNEI. CDR3 length: 15 residues. Trimming pared 8 bases from V and 4 bases from J, leaving 19 bases between. Written as DNA, the CDR3 is TGTGCCAGCGGAGGGACAGCCCATCCGCCAGATACGCAGTATTTT. Residues: CASGGTAHPPDTQYF.

This clonotype has more than one count but fewer than ten. The chain is built from TRBV28 and TRBJ2-7; TRBD1 matches 7 bases. Germline trimming cut 3 bases from V and 5 bases from J; bases unmatched to any gene: 4. The germline V gene encodes CDR1 MDHEN and CDR2 SYDVKM. This CDR3 has 13 residues. CDR3 loop: CASSFSQGDEQYV. CDR3 bases: TGTGCCAGCAGTTTTAGCCAGGGGGACGAGCAGTACGTC.

The J gene is TRBJ2-1, the V gene TRBV11-2; weak D call: TRBD2 (6 bases). The V and J ends lost 6 bases and 6 bases respectively, with 18 bases between them. Germline-derived CDR1 and CDR2 are SGHAT and FQNNGV. This CDR3 contains 15 residues. The DNA for the CDR3 is TGTGCCAGCAGAACTGGATTAGCGGACCTCAATGAGCAGTTCTTC. Protein product: CASRTGLADLNEQFF.

This clonotype was observed at least ten times. The V call is TRBV20-1, the J call TRBJ2-1; TRBD2 aligns across 7 bases. The CDR3 extends over 15 amino acids. Trimming took 3 bases from V and 2 from J; bases not matched to a gene: 7. Germline lookup yields CDR1 DFQATT and CDR2 SNEGSKA (reference sequence). The CDR3 is CSASPLAGAYNEQFF. The CDR3 region has the DNA TGCAGTGCTAGCCCCCTTGCGGGGGCCTACAATGAGCAGTTCTTC.

This clonotype has more than one count but fewer than ten. The chain uses TRBV20-1 and TRBJ2-7; D perhaps matches TRBD2 (5 bases). The CDR3 extends over 13 amino acids. The germline V gene has CDR1 DFQATT and CDR2 SNEGSKA (reference sequence). V lost 6 bases and J 0 bases, leaving 12 bases between the germline ends. In nucleotides, the CDR3 is TGCAGTGCCCGGAGGACGGGCTCCTACGAGCAGTACTTC. Encoded protein: CSARRTGSYEQYF.

This clonotype was recorded a few times. The chain's CDR3 is CASSFFLTYQGTDTQYF. In nucleotides, the CDR3 is TGTGCCAGCAGTTTTTTTTTGACCTACCAAGGCACAGATACGCAGTATTTT. V usage is TRBV12-3 or TRBV12-4 and J usage is TRBJ2-3, with D unresolved. Trimming pared 3 bases from V and 1 base from J, leaving 17 bases between. This CDR3 spans 17 amino acids.

A few counts support this clonotype. The V and J genes are TRBV5-1 and TRBJ2-3; D might be TRBD2 (6 bases). Trimming took 1 base from V and 3 from J, leaving 12 bases between them. CDR3 length equals 15 residues. Germline V gene data show CDR1 as SGHRS and CDR2 as YFSETQ. The chain's CDR3 is CASSLLSSGTDTQYF. CDR3 coding DNA: TGCGCCAGCAGCTTGTTATCCAGCGGGACAGATACGCAGTATTTT. The full variable domain, in which reference TRBV5-1 and TRBJ2-3 provide the parts outside the CDR3, is KAGVTQTPRYLIKTRGQQVTLSCSPISGHRSVSWYQQTPGQGLQFLFEYFSETQRNKGNFPGRFSGRQFSNSRSEMNVSTLELGDSALYLCASSLLSSGTDTQYFGPGTRLTVL.

The V call is TRBV6-1, the J call TRBJ1-6; D uncertain. Germline CDR1 MNHNS, CDR2 SASEGT. V was trimmed by 0 bases and J by 10 bases, leaving 7 bases between them. CDR3 length: 13 amino acids. The CDR3 coding sequence is TGTGCCAGCAGTGAAGCCACCCGATCACCCCTCCACTTT. Encoded protein: CASSEATRSPLHF.